The 22 T cell receptor beta chains below were found in one sample sequenced in a study of radiotherapy plus CTLA-4 blockade in lung cancer. Generated by immunoSEQ multiplex PCR, the TCRdb table keeps only in-frame clones and is missing some. The sample comprises more than 95,000 clones, just under 80% of which are singletons, and 5% to 5.5% rests with the top ten. The sample here was peripheral blood, taken from a patient treated with radiotherapy plus ipilimumab. These receptors all stem from a human donor with non-small cell lung cancer who had a partial response to radiotherapy plus ipilimumab.

This chain links TRBV15 with TRBJ1-6; tentatively, D is TRBD1 (6 bases). The CDR3 is made up of 14 amino acids. With 2 bases removed from V and 4 bases from J, the gap between germline ends came to 6 bases. Germline CDR1 is LNHNV and CDR2 is YYDKDF (reference sequence). CDR3 nucleotide sequence: TGTGCCACCAGCAGACAGGGGTATAATTCACCCCTCCACTTT. The encoded protein is CATSRQGYNSPLHF.

This chain uses TRBV5-1 with TRBJ2-1, with 7 bases that match TRBD2. The CDR3 is 16 residues long. The junction had 7 bases not matched to a gene; V was cut back by 0 bases and J by 4 bases. Germline V gives CDR1 SGHRS, CDR2 YFSETQ. CDR3 bases: TGCGCCAGCAGCTTGGAGTGGGCTAGCGGATACAATGAGCAGTTCTTC. Protein: CASSLEWASGYNEQFF.

J is TRBJ2-7 and V is TRBV6-5; TRBD1 matches at 11 bases. Trimming at V came to 6 bases and at J to 7 bases, leaving 8 bases not matched to a gene. This CDR3 spans 14 amino acids. CDR1 and CDR2 (germline): MNHEY, SVGAGI. CDR3 nucleotide sequence: TGTGCCAGCAGCCTCTGGACAGGGGGCGTGGAGCAGTACTTC. This encodes CASSLWTGGVEQYF.

The chain carries TRBV11-2 and TRBJ2-1; 13 bases fit TRBD2. This CDR3 region has 15 residues. V was clipped by 4 bases and J by 9 bases; unmatched bases: 6. Germline values: CDR1 SGHAT, CDR2 FQNNGV. The CDR3 bases are TGTGCCAGCAGCTCAGCACTAGCGGGGGGGGGTGAGCAGTTCTTC. Amino acid sequence: CASSSALAGGGEQFF. Using reference TRBV11-2 and TRBJ2-1 for the parts outside the CDR3, the full variable domain is EAGVAQSPRYKIIEKRQSVAFWCNPISGHATLYWYQQILGQGPKLLIQFQNNGVVDDSQLPKDRFSAERLKGVDSTLKIQPAKLEDSAVYLCASSSALAGGGEQFFGPGTRLTVL.

This rearrangement joins TRBV6-1 to TRBJ2-3; TRBD2 matches 7 bases. Germline V gene data show CDR1 as MNHNS and CDR2 as SASEGT. The V gene end was trimmed by 7 bases and the J gene end by 6 bases; junction bases not matched to a gene: 10. CDR3 length: 14 residues. CDR3 sequence (DNA): TGTGCCAGCACTAGGATGGGGAGGGAGGATACGCAGTATTTT. Amino acids: CASTRMGREDTQYF.

V gene TRBV6-1 combines with J gene TRBJ1-2; TRBD1 matches 9 bases. CDR3 size: 13 residues. V lost 9 bases and J lost 4; bases outside the gene matches: 6. The germline V gene encodes CDR1 MNHNS and CDR2 SASEGT. CDR3 amino acids: CASTPGQGYGYTF. The CDR3 nucleotides read TGTGCCAGTACTCCGGGACAGGGCTATGGCTACACCTTC.

The chain employs TRBV5-6 and TRBJ2-2, with 12 bases aligning to TRBD2. The CDR3 is 18 amino acids. V trimming: 4 bases; J trimming: 0 bases; junction bases outside the gene matches: 7. Germline V CDR1 and CDR2: SGHDT, YYEEEE. For the CDR3, the DNA is TGTGCCAGCAGCCTACTAGCGGGAGGCGCAGCGAACACCGGGGAGCTGTTTTTT. Translated, it gives CASSLLAGGAANTGELFF.

The table lists this clone with a few counts. V is TRBV6-5 and J is TRBJ1-1, with a possible D match to TRBD1 (5 bases). Per the germline V gene, CDR1 is MNHEY and CDR2 is SVGAGI. V lost 6 bases, J lost 6 bases, and 17 bases lay in between. CDR3 length: 14 residues. The CDR3 region is CASSSHRQTPEAFF. As DNA, the CDR3 is TGTGCCAGCAGCTCACACCGACAGACACCTGAAGCTTTCTTT.

V is TRBV21-1 and J is TRBJ2-7; whether TRBD2, the table's D call, matches the DNA was not checked. TRBV21-1 has pseudogene status. The CDR3 runs to 15 residues. Here the CDR3 reads CASSKTQMENYEQYF. CDR3 in DNA: TGTGCCAGCAGCAAAACGCAGATGGAGAACTACGAGCAGTACTTC.

The chain has TRBV5-8 and TRBJ1-5; D is unresolved. The CDR3 contains 15 residues. Germline CDR1 is SGHTS and CDR2 is YDEGEE. Trimming took off 4 bases at V and 15 bases at J, with 26 bases between the two ends. For the CDR3, the DNA is TGTGCCAGCAGCCAAGACATCCAGGCGGGGAGAGGGATGCATTTT. It encodes CASSQDIQAGRGMHF.

The chain joins TRBV29-1 to TRBJ1-1, with 8 nucleotides matching TRBD1. The germline gives CDR1 SQVTM, CDR2 ANQGSEA. Trimming cost V 5 bases and J 5 bases; bases outside gene matches: 4. This CDR3 is built from 12 residues. The chain's CDR3 is CSVQGAVTEAFF. CDR3 nucleotides: TGCAGCGTTCAGGGGGCGGTTACTGAAGCTTTCTTT.

This chain links TRBV6-5 with TRBJ1-2; D unclear. V lost 2 bases and J 0 bases, leaving 7 bases between the germline ends. The CDR3 is 14 amino acids. CDR1 and CDR2 from the germline V gene are MNHEY and SVGAGI. CDR3 in amino acids: CASSYIGTNYGYTF. CDR3 in DNA: TGTGCCAGCAGTTACATCGGGACTAACTATGGCTACACCTTC.

On this clone: This CDR3 is also generated by other DNA sequences in the sample. The J gene is TRBJ1-2, the V gene TRBV28; D might be TRBD1 (6 bases). CDR1 and CDR2 (germline): MDHEN, SYDVKM. The CDR3 extends over 13 amino acids. Between the trimmed V and J ends, which lost 5 bases and 2 bases, there was a span of 9 bases. Written as DNA, the CDR3 is TGTGCCAGCAGTAGACAGGCGAACTATGGCTACACCTTC. Amino acids: CASSRQANYGYTF.

The chain employs TRBV6-5 and TRBJ2-1; TRBD2 might be the D (5 bases). Germline CDR1 and CDR2: MNHEY and SVGAGI. V was cut by 2 bases and J by 5 bases, with 16 bases left in between. The CDR3 sequence is 16 residues long. In nucleotides, the CDR3 is TGTGCCAGCAGTTACGTATCGAGCGGAACTCACAATGAGCAGTTCTTC. Translated: CASSYVSSGTHNEQFF.

This chain uses TRBV12-5 with TRBJ2-1; 8 bases map to TRBD1. The V and J ends lost 7 bases and 2 bases, in that order; junction bases with no gene match: 4. The CDR3 is 14 amino acids. Germline V gene sequence: CDR1 LGHNT, CDR2 FRNRAP. CDR3 nucleotides: TGTGCTAGTGTCCCGGGACAGGCCTACAATGAGCAGTTCTTC. Its translation is CASVPGQAYNEQFF.

V and J are TRBV6-6 and TRBJ1-2; D may be TRBD1 (6 bases). The CDR3 spans 15 residues. Germline values: CDR1 MNHNY, CDR2 SVGAGI (reference sequence). Between the trimmed V and J ends, which lost 10 bases and 1 base, there was a span of 19 bases. CDR3 sequence reads: CATTYPEQGNYGYTF. CDR3 DNA sequence: TGTGCCACCACTTACCCGGAACAGGGTAACTATGGCTACACCTTC.

This clone came up a few times. The chain couples TRBV6-1 to TRBJ2-7, with D possibly TRBD1 on 6 matching bases. Germline V gene data show CDR1 as MNHNS and CDR2 as SASEGT. The CDR3 loop spans 11 amino acids. Trimming pared 6 bases from V and 5 bases from J, leaving 8 bases between. CDR3: CASRKGDEQYF. The CDR3, as DNA: TGTGCCAGCAGGAAGGGGGACGAGCAGTACTTC.

The chain employs TRBV6-1 and TRBJ2-1, with 7 nucleotides matching TRBD1. The CDR3 consists of 12 residues. Germline values: CDR1 MNHNS, CDR2 SASEGT. V lost 5 bases to trimming and J lost 15 bases; unmatched junction nucleotides: 10. CDR3 nucleotide sequence: TGTGCCAGCAGTATCGACAGGGCTCGACTGTTCTTC. Its translation is CASSIDRARLFF.

This clone has just a few counts. The V gene is TRBV29-1, the J gene TRBJ1-5; 7 positions match TRBD1. This CDR3 region has 12 residues. V trimming: 5 bases; J trimming: 12 bases; junction bases outside the gene matches: 10. The germline gives CDR1 SQVTM, CDR2 ANQGSEA. CDR3 protein: CSVFDAGTVQHF. In nucleotides, the CDR3 is TGCAGCGTTTTCGATGCCGGGACAGTCCAGCATTTT. The full variable domain, completed using reference TRBV29-1 and TRBJ1-5, is SAVISQKPSRDICQRGTSLTIQCQVDSQVTMMFWYRQQPGQSLTLIATANQGSEATYESGFVIDKFPISRPNLTFSTLTVSNMSPEDSSIYLCSVFDAGTVQHFGDGTRLSIL.

As to this clone: One end of the junction varies from germline; a read error may be responsible. This chain uses TRBV19 with TRBJ2-2; 7 nucleotides line up with TRBD1. Germline V lookup: CDR1 LNHDA, CDR2 SQIVND (reference sequence). This CDR3 comprises 15 residues. CDR3 residues: CANSIGGTDTGELFF. The CDR3 coding sequence is TGTGCCAATAGTATAGGTGGGACAGACACCGGGGAGCTGTTTTTT.

The gene calls are TRBV29-1 and TRBJ2-2, with D hard to call. With 1 base removed from V and 6 bases from J, the gap between germline ends came to 9 bases. This CDR3 contains 13 residues. Germline CDR1 is SQVTM and CDR2 is ANQGSEA. The CDR3 region has the DNA TGCAGCGTTGAAGGTCTGTTCCCCGGGGAGCTGTTTTTT. It encodes CSVEGLFPGELFF.

The chain combines TRBV15 with TRBJ2-3; D is unclear. The CDR3 runs 12 residues. V lost 0 bases and J lost 6, with 4 bases in between. Germline V gives CDR1 LNHNV, CDR2 YYDKDF (reference sequence). DNA of the CDR3: TGTGCCACCAGCAGAGATATTGATACGCAGTATTTT. Translating it yields CATSRDIDTQYF.